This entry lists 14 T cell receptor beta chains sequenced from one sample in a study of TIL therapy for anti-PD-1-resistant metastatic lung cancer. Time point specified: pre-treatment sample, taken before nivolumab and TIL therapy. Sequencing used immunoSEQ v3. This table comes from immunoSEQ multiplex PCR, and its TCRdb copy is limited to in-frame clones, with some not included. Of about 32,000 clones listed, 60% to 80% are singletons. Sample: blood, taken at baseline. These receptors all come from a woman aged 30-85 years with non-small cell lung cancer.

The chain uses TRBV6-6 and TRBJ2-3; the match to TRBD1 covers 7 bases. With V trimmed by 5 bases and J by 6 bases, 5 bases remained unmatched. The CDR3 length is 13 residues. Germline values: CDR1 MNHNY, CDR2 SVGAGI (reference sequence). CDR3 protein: CASSPYRGDTQYF. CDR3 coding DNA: TGTGCCAGCAGTCCCTACAGGGGTGATACGCAGTATTTT.

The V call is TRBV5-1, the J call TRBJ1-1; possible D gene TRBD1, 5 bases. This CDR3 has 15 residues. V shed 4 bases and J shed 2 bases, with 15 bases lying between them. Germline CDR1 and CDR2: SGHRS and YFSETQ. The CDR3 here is CASSTGTGDNTEAFF. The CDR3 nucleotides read TGCGCCAGCAGCACCGGGACGGGAGACAACACTGAAGCTTTCTTT. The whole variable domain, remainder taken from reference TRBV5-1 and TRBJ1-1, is KAGVTQTPRYLIKTRGQQVTLSCSPISGHRSVSWYQQTPGQGLQFLFEYFSETQRNKGNFPGRFSGRQFSNSRSEMNVSTLELGDSALYLCASSTGTGDNTEAFFGQGTRLTVV.

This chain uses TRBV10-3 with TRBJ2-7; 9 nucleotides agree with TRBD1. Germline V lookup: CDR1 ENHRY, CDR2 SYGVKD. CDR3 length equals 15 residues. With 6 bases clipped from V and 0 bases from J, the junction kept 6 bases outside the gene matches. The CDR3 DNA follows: TGTGCCATCAGACAGACAGGGGGAAACTCCTACGAGCAGTACTTC. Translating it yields CAIRQTGGNSYEQYF.

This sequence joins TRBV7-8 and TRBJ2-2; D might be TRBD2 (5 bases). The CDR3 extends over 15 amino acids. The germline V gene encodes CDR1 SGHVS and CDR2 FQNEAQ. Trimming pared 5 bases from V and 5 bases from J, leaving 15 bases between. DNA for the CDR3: TGTGCCAGCAGCCCGAGGGCCGCTAGGACCGGGGAGCTGTTTTTT. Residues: CASSPRAARTGELFF.

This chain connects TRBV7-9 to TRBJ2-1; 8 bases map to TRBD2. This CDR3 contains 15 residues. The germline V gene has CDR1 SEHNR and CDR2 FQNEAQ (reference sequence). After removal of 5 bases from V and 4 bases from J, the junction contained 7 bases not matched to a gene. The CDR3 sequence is CASSPTSGNYNEQFF. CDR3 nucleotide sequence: TGTGCCAGCAGCCCCACTAGCGGAAATTACAATGAGCAGTTCTTC. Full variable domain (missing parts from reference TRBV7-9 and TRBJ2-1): DTGVSQNPRHKITKRGQNVTFRCDPISEHNRLYWYRQTLGQGPEFLTYFQNEAQLEKSRLLSDRFSAERPKGSFSTLEIQRTEQGDSAMYLCASSPTSGNYNEQFFGPGTRLTVL.

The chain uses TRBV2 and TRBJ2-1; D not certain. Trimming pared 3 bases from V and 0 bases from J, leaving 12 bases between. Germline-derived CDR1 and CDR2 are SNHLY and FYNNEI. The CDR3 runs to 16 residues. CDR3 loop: CASSDGLGLSYNEQFF. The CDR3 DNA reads TGTGCCAGCAGTGATGGGCTGGGCCTCTCCTACAATGAGCAGTTCTTC.

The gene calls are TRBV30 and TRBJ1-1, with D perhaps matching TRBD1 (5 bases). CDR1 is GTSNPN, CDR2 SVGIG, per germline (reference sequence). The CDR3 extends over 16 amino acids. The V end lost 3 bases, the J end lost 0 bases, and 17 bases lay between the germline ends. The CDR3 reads CAWRDLRGRMNTEAFF. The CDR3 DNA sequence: TGTGCCTGGAGAGACTTAAGGGGACGAATGAACACTGAAGCTTTCTTT.

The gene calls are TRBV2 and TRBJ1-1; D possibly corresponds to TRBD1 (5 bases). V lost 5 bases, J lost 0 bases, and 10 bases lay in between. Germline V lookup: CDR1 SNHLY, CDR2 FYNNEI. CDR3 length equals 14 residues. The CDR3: CASSPQTVNTEAFF. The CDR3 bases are TGTGCCAGCAGTCCACAGACAGTGAACACTGAAGCTTTCTTT.

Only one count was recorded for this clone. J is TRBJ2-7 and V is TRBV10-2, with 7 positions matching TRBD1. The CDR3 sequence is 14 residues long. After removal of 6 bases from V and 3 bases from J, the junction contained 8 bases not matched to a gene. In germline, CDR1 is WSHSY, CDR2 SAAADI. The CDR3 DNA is TGCGCCAGCAGAAAGACAGGGTTAGGCTACGAGCAGTACTTC. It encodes CASRKTGLGYEQYF.

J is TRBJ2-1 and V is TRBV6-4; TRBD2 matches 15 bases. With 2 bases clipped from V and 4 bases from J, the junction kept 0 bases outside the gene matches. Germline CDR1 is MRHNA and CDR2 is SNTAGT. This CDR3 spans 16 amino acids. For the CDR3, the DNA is TGTGCCAGCAGTGACGGACTAGCGGGAGGGTACAATGAGCAGTTCTTC. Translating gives CASSDGLAGGYNEQFF.

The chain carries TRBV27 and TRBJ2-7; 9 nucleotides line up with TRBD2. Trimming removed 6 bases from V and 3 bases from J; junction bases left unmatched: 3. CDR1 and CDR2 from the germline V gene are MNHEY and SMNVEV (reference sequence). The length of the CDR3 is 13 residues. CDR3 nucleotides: TGTGCCAGCAGCCCGACTAGCGGCTACGAGCAGTACTTC. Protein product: CASSPTSGYEQYF.

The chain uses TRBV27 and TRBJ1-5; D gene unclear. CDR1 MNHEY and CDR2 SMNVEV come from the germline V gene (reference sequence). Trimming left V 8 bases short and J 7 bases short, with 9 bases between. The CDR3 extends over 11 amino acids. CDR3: CASPNVQPQHF. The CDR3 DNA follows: TGTGCCAGCCCCAATGTCCAGCCCCAGCATTTT.

CDR3 sequence: CATSRVVGRGTGELFF. The CDR3 DNA is TGTGCCACCAGCAGAGTTGTGGGGAGGGGGACCGGGGAGCTGTTTTTT. The chain carries TRBV15 and TRBJ2-2; tentatively, D is TRBD2 (7 bases). The germline V gene has CDR1 LNHNV and CDR2 YYDKDF (reference sequence). V was clipped by 1 base and J by 5 bases, with 14 bases between them. The CDR3 is 16 amino acids.

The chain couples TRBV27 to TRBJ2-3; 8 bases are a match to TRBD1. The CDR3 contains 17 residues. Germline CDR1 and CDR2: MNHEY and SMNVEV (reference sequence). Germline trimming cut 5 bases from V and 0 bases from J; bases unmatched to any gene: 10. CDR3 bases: TGTGCCAGCAGTCCGGACAGGGATAAGGGTAGCACAGATACGCAGTATTTT. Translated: CASSPDRDKGSTDTQYF.